This T cell receptor (beta chain) came from a study of early T cells in non-severe SARS-CoV-2 infection. Study in general: Unsorted whole-blood RNA was sequenced in bulk, leaving chains unpaired. Findings of the study overall: VDJdb-based matching was biased toward anti-spike CD8 responses and missed private and CD4 specificities.

CDR3 length: 13 residues. Germline values: CDR1 SQVTM, CDR2 ANQGSEA. V dropped 3 bases and J dropped 11 bases, with 19 bases sitting between them. TCRdb independently ran MiXCR on the 5' RACE reads; one entry per CDR3 protein. The sample records about 82,000 distinct CDR3 sequences, 13% being singletons. As to this clonotype: Its specificity is unknown.

The TCR sequence derives from an adult who was a healthcare worker with PCR-confirmed SARS-CoV-2 infection or an uninfected control (not recorded which). The sequencing sample was made of whole blood. This sequence joins TRBV29-1 and TRBJ1-1, with TRBD1 as a possible D gene (5 bases). The CDR3 is CSVESGNGRQAFF. The CDR3 nucleotides read TGCAGCGTTGAGTCGGGGAACGGAAGACAGGCTTTCTTT. Based on the CDR3 plus reference TRBV29-1 and TRBJ1-1, the full variable domain is SAVISQKPSRDICQRGTSLTIQCQVDSQVTMMFWYRQQPGQSLTLIATANQGSEATYESGFVIDKFPISRPNLTFSTLTVSNMSPEDSSIYLCSVESGNGRQAFFGQGTRLTVV.